This is a list of T cell receptor beta chains from one sample in a study of regulatory T cells in long-lasting Graves disease. TCRdb analysed the multiplex PCR reads with MiXCR anew, one entry per CDR3 protein. The table has a few hundred thousand distinct CDR3 sequences, approximately 16% seen once. The material was peripheral blood mononuclear cells (PBMCs), obtained at new diagnosis, from a patient treated with antithyroid drugs. The source is a female donor with Graves disease. CDR3s include the opening cysteine and the closing phenylalanine or tryptophan. A D gene is named only where the DNA matches it firmly. Clone sizes are given selectively: once, few, many, or a class where the clone is expanded.

>TRBJ1-2|18|many|NA|TRBV6-1
CASTPFFDGPGRGYGYTF
TGTGCCAGCACCCCCTTCTTCGATGGACCCGGCAGGGGCTATGGCTACACCTTC
>TRBJ2-1|14|many|NA|TRBV28
CASTWGQRYNEQFF
TGTGCCAGCACGTGGGGCCAGAGATACAATGAGCAGTTCTTC
>TRBJ2-7|15|many|TRBD1|TRBV6-1
CASRRGTGSFYEQYF
TGTGCCAGCAGACGAGGGACAGGGTCCTTCTACGAGCAGTACTTC
>TRBJ2-7|17|many|NA|TRBV15
CATSRPDSSTPYYEQYF
TGTGCCACCAGCAGGCCGGACAGTTCCACACCTTACTACGAGCAGTACTTC
>TRBJ1-2|13|NA|TRBD1|TRBV30
CAWGPGGSYGYTF
TGTGCCTGGGGACCAGGGGGCTCCTATGGCTACACCTTC
>TRBJ2-5|15|many|TRBD2|TRBV2
CASSRLAGLWETQYF
TGTGCCAGCAGCAGACTAGCGGGATTATGGGAGACCCAGTACTTC
>TRBJ2-3|15|many|TRBD2|TRBV27
CASRYIAGVVDTQYF
TGTGCCAGCCGCTATATAGCGGGAGTGGTAGATACGCAGTATTTT
>TRBJ1-2|14|few|NA|TRBV9
CASSVGGDIWGYTF
TGTGCCAGCAGCGTAGGAGGGGACATCTGGGGCTACACCTTC
>TRBJ2-1|15|NA|NA|TRBV6-2/TRBV6-3
CASSCSLGSYNEQFF
TGTGCCAGCAGTTGCTCCCTAGGGAGTTACAATGAGCAGTTCTTC
>TRBJ2-5|16|many|TRBD1|TRBV28
CASSFPGGQGQETQYF
TGTGCCAGCAGTTTCCCGGGGGGACAGGGCCAAGAGACCCAGTACTTC
>TRBJ2-1|15|many|TRBD2|TRBV12-3/TRBV12-4
CASSLGREGNNEQFF
TGTGCCAGCAGCCTCGGACGGGAGGGGAACAATGAGCAGTTCTTC
>TRBJ2-5|14|many|TRBD2|TRBV10-3
CAISDGQGGETQYF
TGTGCCATCAGTGATGGCCAGGGAGGGGAGACCCAGTACTTC
>TRBJ1-2|11|once|NA|TRBV2
CASSDRRSYTF
TGTGCCAGCAGTGATCGACGCTCCTACACCTTC
>TRBJ1-4|15|many|TRBD1|TRBV7-2
CASSTGQAPGEKLFF
TGTGCCAGCAGCACTGGACAGGCCCCGGGGGAAAAACTGTTTTTT
>TRBJ2-7|18|many|TRBD2|TRBV7-9
CASSPRGTSGSLSYEQYF
TGTGCCAGCAGCCCAAGAGGGACTAGCGGAAGCCTTTCCTACGAGCAGTACTTC
>TRBJ2-2|17|many|TRBD2|TRBV7-8
CASAGFGAGRDTGELFF
TGTGCCAGCGCAGGGTTTGGGGCCGGGAGGGACACCGGGGAGCTGTTTTTT
>TRBJ2-1|16|many|TRBD2|TRBV4-3
CASSQELAAILGEQFF
TGCGCCAGCAGCCAAGAGCTAGCGGCTATTTTGGGTGAGCAGTTCTTC
>TRBJ2-7|13|many|TRBD1|TRBV12-5
CASGLKGALEQYF
TGTGCTAGTGGTTTAAAGGGGGCGCTGGAGCAGTACTTC
>TRBJ2-7|15|many|NA|TRBV5-5
CASSRPGAKGYEQYF
TGTGCCAGCAGCCGGCCGGGTGCCAAAGGCTACGAGCAGTACTTC
>TRBJ1-1|12|many|NA|TRBV20-1
CSGEGGPTEAFF
TGCAGTGGAGAGGGGGGGCCCACTGAAGCTTTCTTT
>TRBJ2-5|14|many|NA|TRBV18
CASSPPATEETQYF
TGTGCCAGCTCACCACCAGCTACAGAAGAGACCCAGTACTTC
>TRBJ2-5|14|NA|TRBD1|TRBV9
CASSEEGGTETQYF
TGTGCCAGCAGCGAGGAAGGGGGCACGGAGACCCAGTACTTC
>TRBJ1-5|13|many|TRBD1|TRBV30
CAWDRGFGQPQHF
TGTGCCTGGGACAGGGGATTTGGACAGCCCCAGCATTTT
>TRBJ2-1|12|NA|TRBD2|TRBV20-1
CSASPFSSGHIF
TGCAGTGCTAGTCCCTTTTCTAGCGGTCATATCTTC
>TRBJ1-1|16|many|NA|TRBV20-1
CSARDYVRGMNTEAFF
TGCAGTGCTAGAGATTACGTACGGGGGATGAACACTGAAGCTTTCTTT
>TRBJ1-4|14|many|TRBD1|TRBV10-3
CAISEGTGGQKLFF
TGTGCCATCAGTGAGGGGACAGGGGGTCAAAAACTGTTTTTT
>TRBJ2-7|17|many|TRBD2|TRBV3-1
CASSQGTSGRKYYEQYF
TGTGCCAGCAGCCAAGGGACTAGCGGGAGGAAATACTACGAGCAGTACTTC
>TRBJ2-1|17|many|TRBD2|TRBV30
CAWSQGLAGTNYNEQFF
TGTGCCTGGAGCCAGGGACTAGCGGGAACTAACTACAATGAGCAGTTCTTC
>TRBJ1-4|17|NA|NA|TRBV6-5
CASSYSKETVDNEKLFF
TGTGCCAGCAGTTACTCGAAGGAGACAGTAGATAATGAAAAACTGTTTTTT
>TRBJ1-1|14|many|NA|TRBV10-3
CAISESRARFEAFF
TGTGCCATCAGTGAGTCAAGGGCCAGGTTTGAAGCTTTCTTT
>TRBJ2-7|16|NA|TRBD1|TRBV5-8
CASSLAGTGGNDEQYF
TGTGCCAGCAGCTTGGCCGGGACAGGGGGCAACGACGAGCAGTACTTC
>TRBJ2-3|14|NA|NA|TRBV20-1
CSASQGGSTDTQYF
TGCAGTGCTTCCCAGGGGGGGAGCACAGATACGCAGTATTTT
>TRBJ2-3|15|NA|NA|TRBV9
CASSPYSLSTDTQYF
TGTGCCAGCAGCCCCTATAGCCTGAGCACAGATACGCAGTATTTT
>TRBJ2-7|19|many|TRBD1|TRBV6-5
CASSYSNLPGQGASYEQYF
TGTGCCAGCAGTTACTCCAACCTACCCGGACAGGGGGCCTCCTACGAGCAGTACTTC
>TRBJ2-7|15|many|TRBD2|TRBV5-1
CASSRTGLGSYEQYF
TGCGCCAGCAGTCGGACGGGACTAGGGTCCTACGAGCAGTACTTC
>TRBJ2-5|11|many|NA|TRBV2
CASTHEKTQYF
TGTGCCAGCACCCACGAGAAGACCCAGTACTTC
>TRBJ2-5|14|many|NA|TRBV5-5
CASSHGGSQETQYF
TGTGCCAGCAGCCATGGGGGCAGCCAAGAGACCCAGTACTTC